A selection of T cell receptor beta chains follows, all from one sample in a study of T cell responses to AZD1222 COVID-19 vaccine. Clones were sequenced by immunoSEQ multiplex PCR, and TCRdb holds only the in-frame ones, with some missing. This sample has 130,000 to 150,000 clones, with over 85% found just once. Sample: peripheral blood, taken 28 days after the second AZD1222 dose. The receptors were sampled from an adult who received the AZD1222 COVID-19 vaccine. Each CDR3 is given with its conserved first and last residue. Fields, in order: D gene, clone size, V gene, J gene, CDR3 DNA, CDR3 protein. The D gene is left open where the match is weak. Size is omitted from some rows. Given values are once, few, many or a class for expanded clones.

D: .
size: .
V: TRBV7-9
J: TRBJ2-7
DNA: TGTGCCAGCAGCGCAGCGACAGTCTACGAGCAGTACTTC
CDR3: CASSAATVYEQYF

D: .
size: .
V: TRBV4-2
J: TRBJ2-7
DNA: TGTGCCAGCAGCCAAGATGTCGGCCTTACCTACGAGCAGTACTTC
CDR3: CASSQDVGLTYEQYF

D: .
size: .
V: TRBV6-5
J: TRBJ1-1
DNA: TGTGCCACCAGGGGCCTCCTCGGGGTACGGGGATCAGCTTTCTTT
CDR3: CATRGLLGVRGSAFF

D: .
size: few
V: TRBV7-2
J: TRBJ1-6
DNA: TGTGCCAGCAGCCGTACAGACAGGCTAAATTCGGTAGGGTCACCCCTCCACTTT
CDR3: CASSRTDRLNSVGSPLHF

D: .
size: .
V: TRBV6-2/TRBV6-3
J: TRBJ2-1
DNA: TGTGCCAGCAGTTACTTAGCAGAGTGGCAGTTCTTC
CDR3: CASSYLAEWQFF

D: .
size: .
V: TRBV11-3
J: TRBJ2-6
DNA: TGTGCCAGCAGCTTCCCTAATGCGGGGGGGGCCAACGTCCTGACTTTC
CDR3: CASSFPNAGGANVLTF

D: .
size: .
V: TRBV5-1
J: TRBJ1-5
DNA: TGCGCCAGCAGCTTCAGTTTTGGGCAGCCCCAGCATTTT
CDR3: CASSFSFGQPQHF

D: .
size: .
V: TRBV18
J: TRBJ2-3
DNA: TGTGCCAGCTCACCTGACTCGGATACGCAGTATTTT
CDR3: CASSPDSDTQYF

D: .
size: .
V: TRBV5-1
J: TRBJ2-3
DNA: TGCGCCAGCAGCTCAGGAAGAACAGATACGCAGTATTTT
CDR3: CASSSGRTDTQYF

D: TRBD2
size: .
V: TRBV5-1
J: TRBJ2-1
DNA: TGCGCCAGCAGGACTCTGGGCGGGAGCTACAATGAGCAGTTCTTC
CDR3: CASRTLGGSYNEQFF

D: .
size: .
V: TRBV11-3
J: TRBJ1-1
DNA: TGTGCCAGCAGCTTAGTGGTTAAGACATCCAAGGCTTTCTTT
CDR3: CASSLVVKTSKAFF

D: .
size: .
V: TRBV21-1
J: TRBJ1-2
DNA: TGTGCCAGCCCGTTCCGGGACAAGGATGGCTACACCTTC
CDR3: CASPFRDKDGYTF

D: TRBD2
size: .
V: TRBV7-9
J: TRBJ2-1
DNA: TGTGCCAGCAGGCTAAGGGGGACTAGGCACAATGAGCAGTTCTTC
CDR3: CASRLRGTRHNEQFF

D: TRBD1
size: .
V: TRBV10-3
J: TRBJ1-1
DNA: TGTGCCGCATCACAGGGGGGCAACACTGAAGCTTTCTTT
CDR3: CAASQGGNTEAFF

D: TRBD1
size: .
V: TRBV20-1
J: TRBJ1-1
DNA: TGCAGTGCTAGTGCCGGGACAGGGGTTGGAACTTTCTTT
CDR3: CSASAGTGVGTFF

D: .
size: .
V: TRBV6-6
J: TRBJ1-5
DNA: TGTGCCAGCAGTCTTAGAGTTGGTAGCAATCAGCCCCAGCATTTT
CDR3: CASSLRVGSNQPQHF

D: .
size: .
V: TRBV5-4
J: TRBJ1-1
DNA: TGTGCCAGCAGCTTGGTCCAGGACAACACTGAAGCTTTCTTT
CDR3: CASSLVQDNTEAFF

D: TRBD1
size: .
V: TRBV10-3
J: TRBJ1-1
DNA: TGTGCCATCAGTGATGAGGGGACAGGGAGTACTGAAGCTTTCTTT
CDR3: CAISDEGTGSTEAFF

D: .
size: .
V: TRBV5-1
J: TRBJ2-3
DNA: TGCGCCAGCAGCCAGGGACCGAGTGACTCCACAGATACGCAGTATTTT
CDR3: CASSQGPSDSTDTQYF

D: .
size: .
V: TRBV30
J: TRBJ1-4
DNA: TGTGCCTGGAGTACCGGGCCCCCAGTGTTTTTT
CDR3: CAWSTGPPVFF

D: .
size: .
V: TRBV4-2
J: TRBJ2-1
DNA: TGTGCCAGCAGCCAAGAGGCGACCAGGGGAGTAGGTGAGCAGTTCTTC
CDR3: CASSQEATRGVGEQFF

D: .
size: .
V: TRBV5-1
J: TRBJ1-5
DNA: TGCGCCAGCAGCTTGGGAAGTGATCAGCCCCAGCATTTT
CDR3: CASSLGSDQPQHF

D: .
size: .
V: TRBV3-1/TRBV3-2
J: TRBJ1-3
DNA: TGTGCCAGCAGCCAAGACCGCAGCTCTGGAAACACCATATATTTT
CDR3: CASSQDRSSGNTIYF

D: .
size: .
V: TRBV27
J: TRBJ2-7
DNA: TGTGCCAGCAGTCCAATAGCGCTCTCCTACGAGCAGTACTTC
CDR3: CASSPIALSYEQYF

D: .
size: .
V: TRBV15
J: TRBJ2-5
DNA: TGTGCCACCAGCAGAGACAGACTTTACCAAGAGACCCAGTACTTC
CDR3: CATSRDRLYQETQYF

D: .
size: .
V: TRBV5-5
J: TRBJ1-2
DNA: TGTGCCAGCAGCTTGGGCCCAGGGTCTTCATATGGCTACACCTTC
CDR3: CASSLGPGSSYGYTF

D: .
size: .
V: TRBV14
J: TRBJ1-1
DNA: TGTGCCAGCAGCCAAAGAGTGTTCAGGGGGAACACTGAAGCTTTCTTT
CDR3: CASSQRVFRGNTEAFF

D: .
size: .
V: TRBV12-3/TRBV12-4
J: TRBJ1-1
DNA: TGTGCCAGCAGTTGGGGGGCAAACACTGAAGCTTTCTTT
CDR3: CASSWGANTEAFF

D: TRBD2
size: .
V: TRBV7-2
J: TRBJ2-7
DNA: TGTGCCAGCAGCTTATCGGGCCTAGCGGTTACCTACGAGCAGTACTTC
CDR3: CASSLSGLAVTYEQYF

D: TRBD2
size: .
V: TRBV9
J: TRBJ2-3
DNA: TGTGCCAGCAGCCCAAGAACCGGGGGACTAGCGGAAGATACGCAGTATTTT
CDR3: CASSPRTGGLAEDTQYF

D: .
size: .
V: TRBV19
J: TRBJ1-2
DNA: TGTGCCAGTAGTATAGGCTCGGTTGGGGGCGCGGATGGCTACACCTTC
CDR3: CASSIGSVGGADGYTF

D: .
size: .
V: TRBV24-1
J: TRBJ2-7
DNA: TGTGCCACCAGTGACTGGGATTATTACGAGCAGTACTTC
CDR3: CATSDWDYYEQYF

D: .
size: few
V: TRBV27
J: TRBJ2-7
DNA: TGTGCCAGCAGGATGGCAGGGTCCTACGAGCAGTACTTC
CDR3: CASRMAGSYEQYF

D: .
size: .
V: TRBV7-2
J: TRBJ1-1
DNA: TGTGCCTGTAAAACCGGGACCGCTAGCCTCCATGAAGCTTTCTTT
CDR3: CACKTGTASLHEAFF

D: .
size: .
V: TRBV2
J: TRBJ1-5
DNA: TGTGCCAGCAGTGAAGCGCTAGTAGGGGATCAGCCCCAGCATTTT
CDR3: CASSEALVGDQPQHF

D: TRBD2
size: .
V: TRBV11-3
J: TRBJ2-5
DNA: TGTGCCAGCAGCTTAGGGGCGGGAGGAACGGGGGAGACCCAGTACTTC
CDR3: CASSLGAGGTGETQYF

D: .
size: .
V: TRBV19
J: TRBJ1-5
DNA: TGTGCCAGTAGTATAGTTTTCGGGTGGGGCAATCAGCCCCAGCATTTT
CDR3: CASSIVFGWGNQPQHF

D: .
size: once
V: TRBV7-8
J: TRBJ2-1
DNA: TGTGCCAGCAGCTTACGAGAGGGCGCCTACAATGAGCAGTTCTTC
CDR3: CASSLREGAYNEQFF

D: .
size: .
V: TRBV19
J: TRBJ1-5
DNA: TGTGCCACCAGGAGGCAGGGGATGCAGCCCCAGCATTTT
CDR3: CATRRQGMQPQHF

D: .
size: .
V: TRBV6-5
J: TRBJ2-7
DNA: TGTGCCAGCAGTTACTCATATGAGGACAGAACCTACGAGCAGTACTTC
CDR3: CASSYSYEDRTYEQYF

D: .
size: .
V: TRBV5-5
J: TRBJ2-7
DNA: TGTGCCAGCAGTTCTCAGGGGTCCGAGCAGTACTTC
CDR3: CASSSQGSEQYF

D: .
size: once
V: TRBV6-5
J: TRBJ2-7
DNA: TGTGCCAGCAGCCAGATTGGACCCCGGGAGCAGTACTTC
CDR3: CASSQIGPREQYF

D: .
size: few
V: TRBV6-1
J: TRBJ2-4
DNA: TGTGCCAGCAGTGAATTAGCGGCCCTAGCCAAAAACATTCAGTACTTC
CDR3: CASSELAALAKNIQYF